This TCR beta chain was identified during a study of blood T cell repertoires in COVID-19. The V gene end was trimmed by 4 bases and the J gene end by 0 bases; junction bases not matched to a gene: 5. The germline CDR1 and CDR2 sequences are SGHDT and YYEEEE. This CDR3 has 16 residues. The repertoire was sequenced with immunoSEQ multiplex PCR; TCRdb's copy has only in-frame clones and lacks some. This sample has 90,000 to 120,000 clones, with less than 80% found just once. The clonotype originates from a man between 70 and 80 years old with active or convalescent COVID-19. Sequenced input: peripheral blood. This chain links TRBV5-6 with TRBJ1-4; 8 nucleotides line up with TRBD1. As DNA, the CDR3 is TGTGCCAGCAGCGCCGCAGGGGGCGCAACTAATGAAAAACTGTTTTTT. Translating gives CASSAAGGATNEKLFF.